The 27 T cell receptor beta chains listed next were all sequenced from one sample in a study of PD-1 blockade in classical Hodgkin lymphoma. All the patients suffered relapse after autologous stem cell transplantation, and brentuximab vedotin exposure differed. By magnetic negative selection, CD4+ T cells were purified from thawed PBMCs. Sequencing used immunoSEQ multiplex PCR; TCRdb keeps in-frame clones, though not all of them. The sample lists around 13,000 clones, roughly 90% occurring once. The sequencing used CD4+ T cells from blood, collected at baseline. The source of these receptors is a human donor with classical Hodgkin lymphoma.

This clone was seen only once. The V gene is TRBV6-1, the J gene TRBJ2-5; D gene unclear. The CDR3 covers 14 residues. The V end lost 1 base, the J end lost 4 bases, and 10 bases lay between the germline ends. Germline loops: CDR1 MNHNS, CDR2 SASEGT. This chain's CDR3 is CASSEGGSGETQYF. In DNA form, the CDR3 reads TGTGCCAGCAGTGAAGGTGGTTCGGGAGAGACCCAGTACTTC.

J is TRBJ2-1 and V is TRBV5-4, with 9 bases aligning to TRBD2. Germline V CDR1 and CDR2: SGHNT, YYREEE (reference sequence). The CDR3 covers 16 residues. Losses at the gene ends were 4 bases for V and 2 bases for J; bases not matched to a gene: 7. The CDR3 DNA is TGTGCCAGCAGCCCGGGCGGGGGGGCAACCTACAATGAGCAGTTCTTC. This codes for CASSPGGGATYNEQFF.

V and J are TRBV7-2 and TRBJ2-6, with no clear D. Trimming shortened V by 8 bases and J by 2 bases, and 10 bases separated the two germline ends. Germline V gene data show CDR1 as SGHTA and CDR2 as FQGNSA. The CDR3 has 14 amino acids. This chain's CDR3 is CASEEVPGANVLTF. CDR3 in DNA: TGTGCCAGCGAAGAGGTACCTGGGGCCAACGTCCTGACTTTC.

The chain links TRBV6-5 to TRBJ2-7; 8 bases map to TRBD1. V gave up 6 bases and J gave up 2 bases; unmatched junction bases: 9. CDR1 is MNHEY, CDR2 SVGAGI, per germline. This CDR3 comprises 15 residues. The CDR3 loop is CASSGSTGGPYEQYF. The CDR3 DNA reads TGTGCCAGCAGCGGATCTACAGGGGGTCCCTACGAGCAGTACTTC.

The chain couples TRBV5-1 to TRBJ2-3; D remains unclear. V was shortened by 4 bases and J by 0 bases, with 9 bases between the two germline ends. CDR1 is SGHRS, CDR2 YFSETQ, per germline. This CDR3 contains 14 residues. CDR3 in DNA: TGCGCCAGCAGCACCGGACCTAGCACAGATACGCAGTATTTT. This translates into CASSTGPSTDTQYF.

CDR3 protein: CASSLLGYQPQHF. The DNA of the CDR3 is TGTGCCAGCAGTCTACTGGGATATCAGCCCCAGCATTTT. V usage is TRBV28 and J usage is TRBJ1-5; D uncertain. Trimming removed 5 bases at V and 5 bases at J, with 10 bases between. CDR3 length equals 13 residues. Germline lookup yields CDR1 MDHEN and CDR2 SYDVKM.

The rearrangement uses TRBV6-4 and TRBJ1-5; D call uncertain. V lost 3 bases, J lost 7 bases, and 10 bases lay in between. This CDR3 has 13 residues. CDR1 and CDR2 (germline): MRHNA, SNTAGT. The DNA of the CDR3 is TGTGCCAGCAGTGAAGAGACGGGACAGCCCCAGCATTTT. Its protein product is CASSEETGQPQHF.

This clone was detected only once. As DNA, the CDR3 is TGTGCCAGCAGTTCCGACAGGGATCGGTCCTTAGCCAAAAACATTCAGTACTTC. Its translation: CASSSDRDRSLAKNIQYF. The rearrangement links TRBV27 to TRBJ2-4, with 7 bases lining up with TRBD1. This CDR3 region has 18 residues. Germline V lookup: CDR1 MNHEY, CDR2 SMNVEV (reference sequence). V lost 4 bases to trimming and J lost 0 bases; unmatched junction nucleotides: 12.

The genes are TRBV19 and TRBJ1-5; maybe TRBD1 (6 bases). The germline V and J ends were trimmed by 9 bases and 4 bases, with 10 bases remaining between them. CDR3 length: 12 residues. Germline V gives CDR1 LNHDA, CDR2 SQIVND (reference sequence). CDR3 nucleotides: TGTGCCAGCGGACAGCCAAATCAGCCCCAGCATTTT. Translated, it gives CASGQPNQPQHF. The variable domain in full, with the rest retrieved from reference TRBV19 and TRBJ1-5, is DGGITQSPKYLFRKEGQNVTLSCEQNLNHDAMYWYRQDPGQGLRLIYYSQIVNDFQKGDIAEGYSVSREKKESFPLTVTSAQKNPTAFYLCASGQPNQPQHFGDGTRLSIL.

V usage is TRBV10-1 and J usage is TRBJ2-2; 15 bases match TRBD2. The CDR3 extends over 18 amino acids. After removal of 2 bases from V and 4 bases from J, the junction contained 5 bases not matched to a gene. Looked up from germline, CDR1 is WNHNN and CDR2 is SYGVQD (reference sequence). In DNA form, the CDR3 reads TGCGCCAGCAGTGAGGGACTAGCGGGAGGGCGGGCCACCGGGGAGCTGTTTTTT. Translating gives CASSEGLAGGRATGELFF.

This clone was observed a few times. CDR3 bases: TGTGCCAGCAGCCCACTAGCGGTCGAGCAGTACTTC. It is translated as CASSPLAVEQYF. The chain couples TRBV7-9 to TRBJ2-7, with TRBD2 matching over 8 bases. Germline V gene lookup returns CDR1 SEHNR and CDR2 FQNEAQ (reference sequence). The CDR3 is 12 residues long. V lost 5 bases to trimming and J lost 6 bases; unmatched junction nucleotides: 3.

The J gene is TRBJ2-3, the V gene TRBV5-4; D gene uncertain. The V end was cut by 7 bases, the J end by 1 base, with 13 bases between. The V gene's germline CDR1 is SGHNT and CDR2 YYREEE (reference sequence). The CDR3 runs 14 residues. CDR3 DNA: TGTGCCAGCCGAGCCCTGTATCGCACAGATACGCAGTATTTT. Protein sequence: CASRALYRTDTQYF.

Details on this clone: Other DNA sequences in the same sample also yield this CDR3. The chain has TRBV5-1 and TRBJ2-5; a possible D gene is TRBD1 (6 bases). CDR1 is SGHRS, CDR2 YFSETQ, per germline. V was cut by 1 base and J by 5 bases, with 9 bases left in between. This CDR3 is 13 amino acids long. The CDR3 protein is CASSLQGQETQYF. DNA for the CDR3: TGCGCCAGCAGCTTGCAGGGGCAGGAGACCCAGTACTTC.

The chain's CDR3 is CASSHSGGNTGELFF. The CDR3 coding sequence is TGTGCCAGCAGCCACAGCGGGGGGAACACCGGGGAGCTGTTTTTT. The chain carries TRBV11-1 and TRBJ2-2; 8 bases agree with TRBD2. The CDR3 is 15 amino acids. Germline CDR1 reads SGHAT; CDR2 reads FQDESV (reference sequence). The trim removed 5 bases at V and 1 base at J, leaving 3 bases unmatched. The entire variable domain, with the rest obtained from reference TRBV11-1 and TRBJ2-2, is as follows: EAEVAQSPRYKITEKSQAVAFWCDPISGHATLYWYRQILGQGPELLVQFQDESVVDDSQLPKDRFSAERLKGVDSTLKIQPAELGDSAMYLCASSHSGGNTGELFFGEGSRLTVL.

The rearrangement links TRBV2 to TRBJ2-3, with a weak D call TRBD1 (6 bases). V dropped 4 bases and J dropped 2 bases, with 13 bases sitting between them. CDR1 is SNHLY and CDR2 is FYNNEI in the germline V gene. CDR3 length: 15 amino acids. This CDR3 reads CASSAQGSLTDTQYF. The CDR3 nucleotides read TGTGCCAGCAGTGCACAGGGTTCCCTCACAGATACGCAGTATTTT.

The chain uses TRBV6-5 and TRBJ2-3; 9 nucleotides match TRBD2. From germline, CDR1 is MNHEY and CDR2 SVGAGI. The CDR3 sequence is 15 residues long. The V and J ends lost 6 bases and 3 bases, in that order; junction bases with no gene match: 7. CDR3 sequence: CASRILAGATDTQYF. CDR3 nucleotide sequence: TGTGCCAGCAGGATATTAGCGGGAGCGACAGATACGCAGTATTTT.

J is TRBJ1-2 and V is TRBV19; D gene uncertain. The CDR3 has 13 amino acids. Looked up from germline, CDR1 is LNHDA and CDR2 is SQIVND (reference sequence). The germline V and J ends were trimmed by 6 bases and 5 bases, with 13 bases remaining between them. CDR3 in DNA: TGTGCCAGTAGACGGCGGGAAGCGTATGGCTACACCTTC. It codes for CASRRREAYGYTF.

This chain uses TRBV2 with TRBJ2-4; D is unresolved. Trimming stripped 7 bases from V and 5 bases from J, with 12 bases between. The CDR3 extends over 13 amino acids. CDR1 and CDR2 from the germline V gene are SNHLY and FYNNEI. In nucleotides, the CDR3 is TGTGCCAGCACCAAAACGGGCGAAAACATTCAGTACTTC. This encodes CASTKTGENIQYF. Filled out from reference TRBV2 and TRBJ2-4, the complete variable domain reads EPEVTQTPSHQVTQMGQEVILRCVPISNHLYFYWYRQILGQKVEFLVSFYNNEISEKSEIFDDQFSVERPDGSNFTLKIRSTKLEDSAMYFCASTKTGENIQYFGAGTRLSVL.

The V call is TRBV27, the J call TRBJ1-1; D unclear. Trimming shortened V by 6 bases and J by 6 bases, and 8 bases separated the two germline ends. The length of the CDR3 is 11 residues. Germline lookup yields CDR1 MNHEY and CDR2 SMNVEV (reference sequence). The CDR3 nucleotides read TGTGCCAGCAGGTCAGTATCTGAAGCTTTCTTT. Its protein is CASRSVSEAFF.

The chain links TRBV19 to TRBJ1-1; no clear D gene. Germline loops: CDR1 LNHDA, CDR2 SQIVND (reference sequence). The germline V and J ends were trimmed by 0 bases and 4 bases, with 9 bases remaining between them. This CDR3 is 14 amino acids long. The CDR3 coding sequence is TGTGCCAGTAGTATAGATCTACCTAGCACTGAAGCTTTCTTT. Translation gives CASSIDLPSTEAFF.

The chain couples TRBV4-2 to TRBJ1-2; tentative D call: TRBD1 (6 bases). The germline V gene has CDR1 LGHNA and CDR2 YNFKEQ. This CDR3 is built from 14 residues. Trimming cost V 7 bases and J 3 bases, with 15 bases left between them. CDR3 nucleotides: TGTGCCAGCACGAAACAGGGATCGGACTATGGCTACACCTTC. Amino acids: CASTKQGSDYGYTF.

This clone was picked up one time. The J gene is TRBJ2-7, the V gene TRBV19, with 9 bases identical to TRBD2. The V and J ends lost 2 bases and 5 bases, in that order; junction bases with no gene match: 7. This CDR3 contains 15 residues. Germline V gives CDR1 LNHDA, CDR2 SQIVND (reference sequence). This chain's CDR3 is CASSIRAGGPHEQYF. CDR3 nucleotide sequence: TGTGCCAGTAGTATACGCGCGGGGGGGCCCCACGAGCAGTACTTC.

J is TRBJ2-1 and V is TRBV10-3; 10 nucleotides align to TRBD1. V dropped 9 bases and J dropped 8; count of bases not matched to a gene: 7. Per germline, CDR1 ENHRY and CDR2 SYGVKD. The CDR3 totals 13 residues. The CDR3 loop reads CAIASGTGDEQFF. For the CDR3, the DNA is TGTGCCATTGCCTCCGGGACAGGGGATGAGCAGTTCTTC.

CDR3 DNA sequence: TGCAGTGCTAGTTCTGAGACCCAGTACTTC. It encodes CSASSETQYF. The chain couples TRBV20-1 to TRBJ2-5; no reliable D call. The CDR3 has 10 amino acids. With 3 bases removed from V and 5 bases from J, the gap between germline ends came to 4 bases. Germline CDR1 DFQATT, CDR2 SNEGSKA (reference sequence).

This sequence joins TRBV28 and TRBJ2-7, with a tentative D call TRBD2 (5 bases). Trimming removed 1 base at V and 1 base at J, with 8 bases between. The CDR3 is 14 residues long. From germline, CDR1 is MDHEN and CDR2 SYDVKM. The CDR3 here is CASSLFGLSYEQYF. In DNA, the CDR3 is TGTGCCAGCAGTTTATTCGGACTTTCCTACGAGCAGTACTTC.

V and J are TRBV10-1 and TRBJ2-2; 13 bases are shared with TRBD2. After removal of 7 bases from V and 5 bases from J, the junction contained 4 bases not matched to a gene. The CDR3 is made up of 15 amino acids. Germline V CDR1 and CDR2: WNHNN, SYGVQD (reference sequence). CDR3 sequence (DNA): TGCGCCAGCACCCCGGGACTAGCGGGAACCGGGGAGCTGTTTTTT. It yields the protein CASTPGLAGTGELFF.

The count of this clone is one. J is TRBJ2-3 and V is TRBV25-1, with D possibly matching TRBD2 (5 bases). Deletions cut 2 bases from V and 2 bases from J, with 11 bases between. Per germline, CDR1 MGHDK and CDR2 SYGVNS. The CDR3 sequence is 15 residues long. CDR3 nucleotides: TGTGCCAGCAGTGAAAGAGGCGGGTACACAGATACGCAGTATTTT. Translation gives CASSERGGYTDTQYF.